Each of the 25 T cell receptor beta chains below was sequenced from the same sample in a study of beta chain features in type 1 diabetes. Points from the study as a whole: TCRB CDR3s from Type 1 diabetes patients were moderately but significantly shorter in all four CD4+ subsets.

The authors reverse transcribed all of the isolated RNA, so sequencing captured expressed TCRB transcripts. Here immunoSEQ multiplex PCR was the method, and the copy in TCRdb shows in-frame clones only, minus some. The sample contains some 190,000 clones, approximately 8% of which appear only once. No cognate antigen is known for these TCRs. Sequencing was done on a sample of central memory CD4+ T cells from blood. Source of these receptors: a man younger than 35 with type 1 diabetes.

The table lists this clone with a few counts. The chain has TRBV5-1 and TRBJ1-2, with D tentatively TRBD1 (5 bases). This CDR3 contains 14 residues. Germline assignment: CDR1 SGHRS and CDR2 YFSETQ. The V end lost 0 bases, the J end lost 8 bases, and 14 bases lay between the germline ends. Here the CDR3 DNA reads TGCGCCAGCAGCTTGGTAGGGGAATTACGGGGCTACACCTTC. This codes for CASSLVGELRGYTF. Combining the CDR3 with reference TRBV5-1 and TRBJ1-2 gives the whole variable domain KAGVTQTPRYLIKTRGQQVTLSCSPISGHRSVSWYQQTPGQGLQFLFEYFSETQRNKGNFPGRFSGRQFSNSRSEMNVSTLELGDSALYLCASSLVGELRGYTFGSGTRLTVV.

This clone has only a few counts. The rearrangement uses TRBV7-8 and TRBJ1-6; TRBD1 is a possible D gene (5 bases). The CDR3 is made up of 14 amino acids. Germline V lookup: CDR1 SGHVS, CDR2 FQNEAQ. V gave up 5 bases and J gave up 9 bases, with 14 bases separating them. The CDR3 DNA reads as TGTGCCAGCAGCCCAGGGAGGGAGGCTTCACCCCTCCACTTT. Translated, it gives CASSPGREASPLHF.

The V call is TRBV11-2, the J call TRBJ2-2, with TRBD1 matching over 11 bases. Germline V gene lookup returns CDR1 SGHAT and CDR2 FQNNGV. The V gene end was trimmed by 4 bases and the J gene end by 5 bases; junction bases not matched to a gene: 9. This CDR3 region has 17 residues. The CDR3 DNA is TGTGCCAGCAGCTCCCAAGTGGGGACAGGGGGGACCGGGGAGCTGTTTTTT. It yields the protein CASSSQVGTGGTGELFF.

The table lists this clone with a few counts. The V call is TRBV30, the J call TRBJ2-3; TRBD2 matches at 9 bases. This CDR3 spans 15 amino acids. The V gene end was trimmed by 1 base and the J gene end by 2 bases; junction bases not matched to a gene: 4. Germline loops: CDR1 GTSNPN, CDR2 SVGIG (reference sequence). Here the CDR3 reads CAWSGGLASTDTQYF. DNA of the CDR3: TGTGCCTGGAGTGGGGGACTAGCCTCCACAGATACGCAGTATTTT.

This clone was seen only a few times. The chain couples TRBV28 to TRBJ1-6, with D hard to call. This CDR3 spans 13 amino acids. The germline V gene encodes CDR1 MDHEN and CDR2 SYDVKM. The V end lost 8 bases, the J end lost 7 bases, and 12 bases lay between the germline ends. The CDR3 bases are TGTGCCAGCCTTGGGAGGACGAATTCACCCCTCCACTTT. Protein product: CASLGRTNSPLHF. Full variable domain (rest looked up from reference TRBV28 and TRBJ1-6): DVKVTQSSRYLVKRTGEKVFLECVQDMDHENMFWYRQDPGLGLRLIYFSYDVKMKEKGDIPEGYSVSREKKERFSLILESASTNQTSMYLCASLGRTNSPLHFGNGTRLTVT.

The rearrangement joins TRBV5-5 to TRBJ2-3, with 8 bases aligning to TRBD2. The CDR3 loop spans 14 amino acids. V trimming: 3 bases; J trimming: 4 bases; junction bases outside the gene matches: 4. CDR1 is SGHKS and CDR2 is YYEKEE in the germline V gene (reference sequence). The CDR3 DNA sequence: TGTGCCAGCAGCTGGACTAGCAGGTCAGATACGCAGTATTTT. Protein: CASSWTSRSDTQYF.

A few counts support this clone. The rearrangement uses TRBV25-1 and TRBJ2-1, with TRBD2 identical over 12 bases. The V segment lost 4 bases and the J segment 1 base; nucleotides outside the gene matches: 5. The CDR3 runs 17 residues. The germline V gene encodes CDR1 MGHDK and CDR2 SYGVNS. In DNA form, the CDR3 reads TGTGCCAGCAGTGCTAGACTAGCGGGAGTATCCTACAATGAGCAGTTCTTC. It codes for CASSARLAGVSYNEQFF.

This clone was seen a handful of times. The chain combines TRBV6-6 with TRBJ2-7, with TRBD2 identical over 7 bases. CDR1 and CDR2 from the germline V gene are MNHNY and SVGAGI (reference sequence). V dropped 8 bases and J dropped 1; count of bases not matched to a gene: 8. The CDR3 runs 14 residues. For the CDR3, the DNA is TGTGCCAGCCAACAAGGCGGGAGTTCCTACGAGCAGTACTTC. Protein: CASQQGGSSYEQYF.

The rearrangement links TRBV19 to TRBJ2-2; D may be TRBD2 (6 bases). CDR1 and CDR2 (germline): LNHDA, SQIVND (reference sequence). Trimming removed 4 bases from V and 3 bases from J, with 9 bases in between. This CDR3 region has 14 residues. This chain's CDR3 is CASSSGTYTGELFF. The DNA of the CDR3 is TGTGCCAGTAGTAGCGGGACCTACACCGGGGAGCTGTTTTTT. Supplemented by reference TRBV19 and TRBJ2-2, the full variable domain reads DGGITQSPKYLFRKEGQNVTLSCEQNLNHDAMYWYRQDPGQGLRLIYYSQIVNDFQKGDIAEGYSVSREKKESFPLTVTSAQKNPTAFYLCASSSGTYTGELFFGEGSRLTVL.

This clone has a handful of counts. This chain links TRBV28 with TRBJ1-2; D gene ambiguous. Trimming took off 2 bases at V and 4 bases at J, with 5 bases between the two ends. The CDR3 covers 12 residues. Germline lookup yields CDR1 MDHEN and CDR2 SYDVKM. This CDR3 is CASSLVSYGYTF. In DNA form, the CDR3 reads TGTGCCAGCAGTTTAGTCAGCTATGGCTACACCTTC.

The chain employs TRBV28 and TRBJ2-2, with a possible D match to TRBD1 (6 bases). Germline CDR1 reads MDHEN; CDR2 reads SYDVKM. This CDR3 comprises 15 residues. With 6 bases removed from V and 1 base from J, the gap between germline ends came to 12 bases. CDR3 protein: CASSSTGRNTGELFF. The CDR3 DNA follows: TGTGCCAGCAGCTCCACAGGGAGGAACACCGGGGAGCTGTTTTTT.

This chain uses TRBV10-3 with TRBJ2-7; 10 bases agree with TRBD1. CDR3 size: 15 residues. Trimming at V came to 2 bases and at J to 3 bases, leaving 4 bases not matched to a gene. Germline V CDR1 and CDR2: ENHRY, SYGVKD. The CDR3 region is CAISEGDRGFYEQYF. CDR3 bases: TGTGCCATCAGTGAGGGGGACAGGGGCTTCTACGAGCAGTACTTC.

This chain links TRBV5-1 with TRBJ2-7; 12 bases match TRBD2. The V gene's germline CDR1 is SGHRS and CDR2 YFSETQ. This CDR3 is built from 14 residues. The V and J ends lost 4 bases and 9 bases, in that order; junction bases with no gene match: 8. The CDR3 is CASSATSGSNGQYF. CDR3 nucleotide sequence: TGCGCCAGCAGCGCGACTAGCGGGAGTAACGGGCAGTACTTC.

V gene TRBV7-2 combines with J gene TRBJ1-2; D unresolved. The V end was cut by 1 base, the J end by 5 bases, with 8 bases between. The CDR3 runs to 13 residues. Germline-derived CDR1 and CDR2 are SGHTA and FQGNSA. The CDR3, as DNA: TGTGCCAGCAGCTTAGATCCGGGGTATGGCTACACCTTC. Protein: CASSLDPGYGYTF.

This clone was seen more than once but under ten times. CDR3 coding DNA: TGTGCCAGCAGCTCCACAGGAATGGGAACGCAGTATTTT. Protein: CASSSTGMGTQYF. The chain carries TRBV7-7 and TRBJ2-3; weak D call: TRBD1 (5 bases). Germline values: CDR1 SSHAT, CDR2 FNYEAQ (reference sequence). This CDR3 is built from 13 residues. Trimming removed 4 bases at V and 9 bases at J, with 14 bases between. Looking up the rest from reference TRBV7-7 and TRBJ2-3 gives the full variable domain: GAGVSQSPRYKVTKRGQDVTLRCDPISSHATLYWYQQALGQGPEFLTYFNYEAQPDKSGLPSDRFSAERPEGSISTLTIQRTEQRDSAMYRCASSSTGMGTQYFGPGTRLTVL.

This clone appeared a few times. The genes are TRBV5-1 and TRBJ2-1; D possibly corresponds to TRBD1 (5 bases). Germline assignment: CDR1 SGHRS and CDR2 YFSETQ. V lost 0 bases and J lost 0, with 13 bases in between. The CDR3 extends over 17 amino acids. The CDR3 reads CASSLVQGVSSYNEQFF. CDR3 DNA sequence: TGCGCCAGCAGCTTGGTCCAGGGTGTGAGCTCCTACAATGAGCAGTTCTTC.

This clone turned up a few times. The chain employs TRBV5-1 and TRBJ1-1; 8 bases match TRBD1. The CDR3 loop spans 14 amino acids. V was pared by 3 bases and J by 6 bases, with 7 bases of the junction left unmatched. Germline-derived CDR1 and CDR2 are SGHRS and YFSETQ. The CDR3 protein is CASSYQGANAEAFF. CDR3 DNA sequence: TGCGCCAGCAGCTACCAGGGGGCTAACGCTGAAGCTTTCTTT. Using reference TRBV5-1 and TRBJ1-1 for the parts outside the CDR3, the full variable domain is KAGVTQTPRYLIKTRGQQVTLSCSPISGHRSVSWYQQTPGQGLQFLFEYFSETQRNKGNFPGRFSGRQFSNSRSEMNVSTLELGDSALYLCASSYQGANAEAFFGQGTRLTVV.

The V and J genes are TRBV14 and TRBJ2-1, with 14 nucleotides matching TRBD2. Germline V gives CDR1 SGHDN, CDR2 FVKESK. The CDR3 covers 17 residues. J lost 3 bases, V lost 10 bases, and 11 bases had no gene match. The CDR3 DNA follows: TGTGCCAACGGGACTAGCGGGAGTTTAAAAGGCTACAATGAGCAGTTCTTC. Its protein is CANGTSGSLKGYNEQFF.

This chain uses TRBV27 with TRBJ1-2; 8 nucleotides agree with TRBD1. In germline, CDR1 is MNHEY, CDR2 SMNVEV (reference sequence). The CDR3 has 15 residues. V dropped 3 bases and J dropped 4; count of bases not matched to a gene: 7. DNA for the CDR3: TGTGCCAGCAGTTTCTCGTTCCAGGGGGCCTATGGCTACACCTTC. Translating gives CASSFSFQGAYGYTF.

This clone has only a few counts. The chain recombines TRBV5-1 with TRBJ2-5; D might be TRBD2 (5 bases). Trimming took 1 base from V and 4 from J, leaving 20 bases between them. Germline CDR1 reads SGHRS; CDR2 reads YFSETQ. CDR3 length: 17 amino acids. The CDR3 coding sequence is TGCGCCAGCAGCTTGTCTCCAGGCGGCGGAGGTGGAGAGACCCAGTACTTC. Translating gives CASSLSPGGGGGETQYF.

This clone was counted a few times. This chain joins TRBV12-5 and TRBJ2-2; 12 bases are shared with TRBD1. With 6 bases clipped from V and 7 bases from J, the junction kept 12 bases outside the gene matches. The germline V gene has CDR1 LGHNT and CDR2 FRNRAP. CDR3 length: 17 residues. Written as DNA, the CDR3 is TGTGCTAGTGGATTCAAGCCGGGACAGGGGGCGATCGGGGAGCTGTTTTTT. Amino acids: CASGFKPGQGAIGELFF.

This clone was observed a few times. The chain links TRBV4-1 to TRBJ2-3; tentative D call: TRBD2 (6 bases). Germline assignment: CDR1 MGHRA and CDR2 YSYEKL. There are 14 residues in the CDR3. V was shortened by 3 bases and J by 2 bases, with 9 bases between the two germline ends. DNA for the CDR3: TGCGCCAGCAGCCATGGACTATTCACAGATACGCAGTATTTT. This encodes CASSHGLFTDTQYF.

This clone was seen only a few times. The chain links TRBV29-1 to TRBJ2-1; 13 nucleotides agree with TRBD2. The CDR3 is 14 amino acids. The trim removed 6 bases at V and 6 bases at J, leaving 5 bases unmatched. Germline lookup yields CDR1 SQVTM and CDR2 ANQGSEA. CDR3 loop: CSVRTSGSSNEQFF. CDR3 coding DNA: TGCAGCGTCCGGACTAGCGGGAGTTCCAATGAGCAGTTCTTC.

This clone was observed a handful of times. The chain uses TRBV10-3 and TRBJ1-1, with 10 positions matching TRBD1. The germline V gene has CDR1 ENHRY and CDR2 SYGVKD. CDR3 length equals 14 residues. V gave up 11 bases and J gave up 1 base; unmatched junction bases: 7. In DNA form, the CDR3 reads TGTGCCGGGAGACAGGGGGCTGCGAACACTGAAGCTTTCTTT. Amino acid sequence: CAGRQGAANTEAFF.

This chain links TRBV27 with TRBJ2-5; possibly TRBD2 for D (5 bases). This CDR3 region has 13 residues. Germline values: CDR1 MNHEY, CDR2 SMNVEV (reference sequence). Trimming removed 6 bases at V and 3 bases at J, with 11 bases between. The CDR3 is CASSRGREETQYF. The CDR3 DNA follows: TGTGCCAGCAGCCGGGGTCGGGAAGAGACCCAGTACTTC.